This T cell receptor beta chain was recovered during a study of T cell repertoires in cytomegalovirus infection. Study context: Matching HLA type and CMV infection were both indicated by public TCR beta signatures.

Points from the study as a whole: There were carriers of CMV plus the relevant HLA, and cumulative public TCR beta family frequency identified them. Dominant in the ex vivo response were TCR beta clonotypes restricted by HLA-C and specific for CMV.

Using its own MiXCR run on the reads, TCRdb lists one record per CDR3 protein. The sample records 650,000 to 900,000 distinct CDR3 sequences, 25% to 30% being singletons. In regard to this clonotype: What it recognizes is unknown.

Germline values: CDR1 SEHNR, CDR2 FQNEAQ (reference sequence). J gave up 0 bases and V 3 bases, and 7 bases lay outside the gene matches. The CDR3 loop spans 19 amino acids. The sample in question was cultured CD8+ T cells from PBMCs, obtained from culture after CMV antigen stimulation. This TCR was sampled from a human donor in good health (CMV status not recorded). Some clones in this sample may be carry-over from other donors' samples. The rearrangement joins TRBV7-9 to TRBJ2-6, with 11 bases fitting TRBD1. CDR3 sequence reads: CASSFPPGTGGSGANVLTF. The CDR3 region has the DNA TGTGCCAGCAGCTTCCCACCCGGGACAGGGGGCTCTGGGGCCAACGTCCTGACTTTC.